This entry is about one T cell receptor beta chain. The antigen remains unidentified. The sample comes from a study of OX40 agonist ivuxolimab in advanced cancers. Study as a whole: Dose-escalation patients had hepatocellular carcinoma, melanoma, renal cell or head and neck cancer.

Germline V lookup: CDR1 SGHTA, CDR2 FQGNSA. V lost 6 bases to trimming and J lost 5 bases; unmatched junction nucleotides: 11. The CDR3 extends over 15 amino acids. Data came from immunoSEQ multiplex PCR; TCRdb stores just in-frame clones and leaves some out. The sample records 65,000 to 90,000 clones, more than 80% being singletons. Study-wide results and caveats: Among T cells, CD8+ cells averaged more expanded clones than CD4+ cells.

J is TRBJ2-7 and V is TRBV7-2; 9 bases match TRBD2. This sequence originates from an adult with an advanced solid tumor such as melanoma, head and neck, liver or kidney cancer. The source was CD4+ or CD8+ T cells sorted from blood, collected in a trial of the OX40 agonist ivuxolimab. CDR3 nucleotide sequence: TGTGCCAGCAGTCTTAGCGGGAGCTCTCACAACGAGCAGTACTTC. Amino acid sequence: CASSLSGSSHNEQYF.